Sequencing of this T cell receptor beta chain was carried out in a study of graft-versus-host responses after intestinal transplantation. About the study: Every transplant recipient was induced with anti-thymocyte globulin, then maintained on tacrolimus and steroids for two to three years. Whole-study results and caveats: GvH clones appeared in recipient marrow, some first in ileum or blood. Allografts of patients with graft-donor T cell macrochimerism showed high graft-versus-host to host-versus-graft clone ratios.

The CDR3 has 15 amino acids. Germline trimming cut 3 bases from V and 3 bases from J; bases unmatched to any gene: 5. The germline gives CDR1 SGHNT, CDR2 YYREEE (reference sequence). Note on this clone: The antigen is not known.

Only in-frame clones appear in the TCRdb table, and some are missing; sequencing was by immunoSEQ multiplex PCR. The sample includes some 83,000 clones, roughly 91% of them seen just once. Specimen: unstimulated CD4+ T cells sorted from spleen or lymph node cells, collected before intestinal transplant. The TCR comes from a human donor who received an intestinal transplant. The rearrangement links TRBV5-4 to TRBJ2-3; 9 bases are a match to TRBD1. The CDR3 DNA reads as TGTGCCAGCAGCTCCAAGACAGGGGGGACAGATACGCAGTATTTT. Translating it yields CASSSKTGGTDTQYF.